The entry below gives a single T cell receptor beta chain sequence along with its context. Its target is not known. The source of the sample is a study of CD8+CD57+ T cells in acquired aplastic anemia. As for the study in general: Sorted CD4+ and CD8+ cells gave a mean 3.2 ug DNA, range roughly 0.2 to 27.4 ug. Study results and limitations: In common between the patients and the controls were around 29 CD8+ CDR3 sequences.

CDR3 and TCR beta VDJ profiling relied on a genomic DNA template. TCRdb used MiXCR to reprocess the reads, holding one entry per CDR3 protein. The sample consists of under 200,000 distinct CDR3 sequences, 45% to 50% of them appearing once. All sequencing subjects had displayed CD8+CD57+ cell expansion on flow cytometry. With no exception, the patients had severe acquired aplastic anemia. The blood sampling took place in patients who had so far received no therapy. This receptor was taken from a human donor with aplastic anemia. Material: sorted CD4+, CD8+, or CD8+CD57+ T cells (not recorded which) from PBMCs.

The CDR3 sequence: CASSSQSKGRKGNTIYF. The CDR3 DNA sequence: TGTGCCAGCAGCTCCCAGTCGAAGGGGCGGAAAGGAAACACCATATATTTT. This chain connects TRBV2 to TRBJ1-3; D may be TRBD1 (5 bases). There are 17 residues in the CDR3. Germline lookup yields CDR1 SNHLY and CDR2 FYNNEI. Trimming removed 6 bases from V and 4 bases from J, with 22 bases in between.